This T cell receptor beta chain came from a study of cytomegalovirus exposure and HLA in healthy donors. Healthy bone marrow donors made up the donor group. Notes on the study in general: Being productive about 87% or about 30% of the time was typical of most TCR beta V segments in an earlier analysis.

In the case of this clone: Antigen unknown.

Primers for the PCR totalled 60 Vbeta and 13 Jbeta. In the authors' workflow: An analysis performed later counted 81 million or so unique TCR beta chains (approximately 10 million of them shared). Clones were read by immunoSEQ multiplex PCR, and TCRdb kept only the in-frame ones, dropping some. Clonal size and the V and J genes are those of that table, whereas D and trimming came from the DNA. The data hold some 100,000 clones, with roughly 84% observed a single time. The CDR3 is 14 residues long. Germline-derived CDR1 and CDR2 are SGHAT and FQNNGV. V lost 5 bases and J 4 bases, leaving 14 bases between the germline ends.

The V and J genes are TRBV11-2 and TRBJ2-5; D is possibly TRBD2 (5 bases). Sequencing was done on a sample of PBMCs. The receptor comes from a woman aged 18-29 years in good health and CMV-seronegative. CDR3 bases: TGTGCCAGCAGCGAGATAGCGCCCCGAGAGACCCAGTACTTC. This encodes CASSEIAPRETQYF.